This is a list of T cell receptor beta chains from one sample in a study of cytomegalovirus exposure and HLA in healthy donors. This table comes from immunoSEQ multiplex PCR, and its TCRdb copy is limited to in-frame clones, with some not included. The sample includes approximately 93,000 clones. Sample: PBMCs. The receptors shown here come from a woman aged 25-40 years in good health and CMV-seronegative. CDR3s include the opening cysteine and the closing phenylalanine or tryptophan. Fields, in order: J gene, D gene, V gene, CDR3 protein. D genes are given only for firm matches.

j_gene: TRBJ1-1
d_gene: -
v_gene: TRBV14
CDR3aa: CASSQVGGAEASF

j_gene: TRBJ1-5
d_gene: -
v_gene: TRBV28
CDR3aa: CASRTRKTGGNQPQHF

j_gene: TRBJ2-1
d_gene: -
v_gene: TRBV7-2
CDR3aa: CASSLAQGYEQFF

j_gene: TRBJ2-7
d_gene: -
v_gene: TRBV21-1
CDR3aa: CASSKVNNGISYEQYF

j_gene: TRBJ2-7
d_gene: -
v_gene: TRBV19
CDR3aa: CASSIGAEQYF

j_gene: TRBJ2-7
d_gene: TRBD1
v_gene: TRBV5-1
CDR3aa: CASSLGTGEHEQYF

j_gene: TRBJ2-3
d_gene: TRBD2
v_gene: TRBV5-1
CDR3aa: CASSFAVGGGRDTDTQYF

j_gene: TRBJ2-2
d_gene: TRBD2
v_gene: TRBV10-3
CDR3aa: CAISGAAGGPYTGELFF

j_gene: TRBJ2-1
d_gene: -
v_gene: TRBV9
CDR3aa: CASSPLRGGRNEQFF

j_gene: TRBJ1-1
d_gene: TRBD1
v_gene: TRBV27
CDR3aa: CASSPGQGLNTEAFF

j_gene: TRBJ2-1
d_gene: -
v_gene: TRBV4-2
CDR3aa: CASSLGQYNEQFF

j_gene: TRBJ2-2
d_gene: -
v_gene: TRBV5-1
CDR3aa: CASSVTPTGTNTGELFF

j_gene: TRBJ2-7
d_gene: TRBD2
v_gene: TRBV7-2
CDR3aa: CASSFNSGAYEQYF

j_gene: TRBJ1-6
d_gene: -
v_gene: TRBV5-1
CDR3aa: CASSEGMRSPLHF

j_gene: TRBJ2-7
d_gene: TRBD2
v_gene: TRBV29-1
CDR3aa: CSVEGGGTYEQYF

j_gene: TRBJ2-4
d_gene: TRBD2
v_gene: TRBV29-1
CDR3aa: CSVPGTTLNIQYF

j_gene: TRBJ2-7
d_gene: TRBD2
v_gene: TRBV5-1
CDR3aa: CASSLQAGEDEQYF

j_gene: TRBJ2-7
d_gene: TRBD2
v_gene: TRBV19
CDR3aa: CASSLGASGGYEQYF

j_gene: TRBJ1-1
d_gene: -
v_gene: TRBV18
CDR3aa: CASSPGPGNTEAFF

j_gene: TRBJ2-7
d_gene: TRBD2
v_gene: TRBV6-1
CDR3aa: CASTGLAEYDVQYF

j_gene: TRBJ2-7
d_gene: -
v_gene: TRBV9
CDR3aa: CASSVGIGGSSYEQYF

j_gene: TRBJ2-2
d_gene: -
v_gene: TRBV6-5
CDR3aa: CASRGHTNTGELFF

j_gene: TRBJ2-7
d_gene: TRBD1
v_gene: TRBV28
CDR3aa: CASSFPGGEGYEQYF

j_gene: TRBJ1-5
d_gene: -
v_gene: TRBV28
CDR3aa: CAADMGGNQPQHF

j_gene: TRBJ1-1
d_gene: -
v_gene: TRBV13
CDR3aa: CASSMGRPEAFF

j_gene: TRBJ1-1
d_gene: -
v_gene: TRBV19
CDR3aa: CASKDSLNTEAFF

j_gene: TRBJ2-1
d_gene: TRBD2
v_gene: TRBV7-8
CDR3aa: CASSLLGLAGNEQFF

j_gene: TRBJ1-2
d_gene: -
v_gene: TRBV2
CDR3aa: CASSETVGVYGYTF

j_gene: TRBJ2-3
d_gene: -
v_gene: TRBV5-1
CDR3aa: CASSLEVGIAESSTDTQYF

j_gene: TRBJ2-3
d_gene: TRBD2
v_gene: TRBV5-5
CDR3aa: CASSLASGTDTQYF

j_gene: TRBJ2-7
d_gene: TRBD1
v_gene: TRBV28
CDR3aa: CASWGRDRDSYEQYF

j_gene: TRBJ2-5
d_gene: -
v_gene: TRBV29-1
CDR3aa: CSVELGLGQETQYF

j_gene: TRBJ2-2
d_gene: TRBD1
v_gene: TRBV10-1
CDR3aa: CASSPATGANTGELFF

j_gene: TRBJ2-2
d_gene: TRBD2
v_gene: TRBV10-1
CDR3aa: CASSGASGMYTGELFF

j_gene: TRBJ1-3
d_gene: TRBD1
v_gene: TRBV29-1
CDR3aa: CSVGQGGNTIYF

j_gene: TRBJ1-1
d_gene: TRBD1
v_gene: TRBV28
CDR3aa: CAARGPNTEAFF

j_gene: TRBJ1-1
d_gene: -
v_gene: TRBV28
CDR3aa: CASNFPSNTEAFF

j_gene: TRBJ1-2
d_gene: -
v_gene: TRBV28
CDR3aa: CASSFSVQNYGYTF

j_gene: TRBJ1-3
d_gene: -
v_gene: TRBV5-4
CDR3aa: CASSIQSGASGNTIYF

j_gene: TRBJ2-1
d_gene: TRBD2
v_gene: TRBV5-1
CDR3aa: CASSFLAGGPGEQFF

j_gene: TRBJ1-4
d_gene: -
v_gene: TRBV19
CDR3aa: CASSMGPGNNEKLFF

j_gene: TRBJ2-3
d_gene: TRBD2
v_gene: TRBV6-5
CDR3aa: CASRPGLAADTQYF

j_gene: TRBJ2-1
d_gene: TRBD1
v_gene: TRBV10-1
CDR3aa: CASSEPGQYNEQFF